Described below is a single T cell receptor beta chain sequence and its context. Its specificity is not known. The conserved phenylalanine or tryptophan is not found at the CDR3 terminus, so this likely reflects a read error. It is unclear where the CDR3 begins or ends on the DNA, so no DNA is shown, and the CDR3 is as TCRdb lists it. TCRdb keeps only in-frame clones here, not all; method: immunoSEQ multiplex PCR. This sample's clone table lists fewer than 3,000 clones. This sample is part of a study of STAT3 mutations in large granular lymphocyte leukemia. Study results and limitations: Some patients had dominant TCR clones larger than their STAT3 mutant burden. At least one immunodominant TCR beta clonotype appeared in every T-cell large granular lymphocyte leukemia patient.

The CDR3 numbers 12 amino acids, ends counted. Germline CDR1 is SEHNR and CDR2 is FQNEAQ (reference sequence). The sequenced material came from PBMCs. The genes are TRBV7-9 and TRBJ2-3; no check of the table's D call, TRBD1, against the DNA was made. The sequence was collected from a human donor with T large granular lymphocyte leukemia. The donor label of this sample is uncertain. Some clones in this sample may be carry-over from other donors' samples. CDR3 amino acids: CASSPQGGDADT.